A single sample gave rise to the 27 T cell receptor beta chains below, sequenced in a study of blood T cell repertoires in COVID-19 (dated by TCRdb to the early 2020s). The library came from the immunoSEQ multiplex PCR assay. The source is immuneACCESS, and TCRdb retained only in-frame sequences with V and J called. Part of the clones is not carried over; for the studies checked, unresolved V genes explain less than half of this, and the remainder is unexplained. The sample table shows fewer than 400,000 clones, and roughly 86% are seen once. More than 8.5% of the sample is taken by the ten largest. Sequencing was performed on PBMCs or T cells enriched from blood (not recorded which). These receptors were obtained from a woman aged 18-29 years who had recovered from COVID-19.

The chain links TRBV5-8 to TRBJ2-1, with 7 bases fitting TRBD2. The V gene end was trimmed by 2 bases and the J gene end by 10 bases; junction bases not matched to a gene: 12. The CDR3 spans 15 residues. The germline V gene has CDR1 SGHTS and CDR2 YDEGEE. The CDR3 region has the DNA TGTGCCAGCAGCTTTGGGCGGGAGTTCTGGCAGGAGCAGTTCTTC. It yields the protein CASSFGREFWQEQFF.

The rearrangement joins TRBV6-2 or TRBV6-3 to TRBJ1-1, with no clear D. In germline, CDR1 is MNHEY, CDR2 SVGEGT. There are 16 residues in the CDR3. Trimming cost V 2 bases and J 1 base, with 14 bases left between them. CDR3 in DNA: TGTGCCAGCAGTTACGTTCCACCCCCGAGGAACACTGAAGCTTTCTTT. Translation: CASSYVPPPRNTEAFF.

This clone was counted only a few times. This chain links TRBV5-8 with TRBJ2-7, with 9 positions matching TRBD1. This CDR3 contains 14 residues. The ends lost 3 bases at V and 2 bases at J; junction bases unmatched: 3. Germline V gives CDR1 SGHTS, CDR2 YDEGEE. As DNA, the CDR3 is TGTGCCAGCAGCTCCGGGACAGGGACCTACGAGCAGTACTTC. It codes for CASSSGTGTYEQYF.

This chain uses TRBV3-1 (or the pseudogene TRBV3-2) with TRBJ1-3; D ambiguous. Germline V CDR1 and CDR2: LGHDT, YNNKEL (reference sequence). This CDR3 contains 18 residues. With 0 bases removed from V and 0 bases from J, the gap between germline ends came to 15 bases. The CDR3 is CASSQDLGGFGSGNTIYF. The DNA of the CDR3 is TGTGCCAGCAGCCAAGATCTGGGAGGGTTCGGCTCTGGAAACACCATATATTTT.

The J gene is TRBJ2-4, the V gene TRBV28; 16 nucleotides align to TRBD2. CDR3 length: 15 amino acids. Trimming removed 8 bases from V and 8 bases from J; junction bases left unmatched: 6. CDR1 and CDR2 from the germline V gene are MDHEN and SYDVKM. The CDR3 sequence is CASEGLAGGRDIQYF. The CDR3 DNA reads TGTGCCAGCGAGGGACTAGCGGGAGGGCGGGACATTCAGTACTTC.

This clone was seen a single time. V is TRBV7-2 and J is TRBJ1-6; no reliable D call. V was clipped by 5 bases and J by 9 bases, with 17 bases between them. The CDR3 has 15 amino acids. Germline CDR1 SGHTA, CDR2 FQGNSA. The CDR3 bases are TGTGCCAGCAGCACCATCGGCCTATGGGCTTCACCCCTCCACTTT. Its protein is CASSTIGLWASPLHF.

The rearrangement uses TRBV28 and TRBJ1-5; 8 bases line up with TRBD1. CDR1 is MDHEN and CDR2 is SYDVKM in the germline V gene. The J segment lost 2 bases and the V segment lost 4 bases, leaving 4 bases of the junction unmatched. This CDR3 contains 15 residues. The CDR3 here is CASSSDRGGNQPQHF. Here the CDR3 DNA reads TGTGCCAGCAGTTCCGACAGGGGAGGCAATCAGCCCCAGCATTTT.

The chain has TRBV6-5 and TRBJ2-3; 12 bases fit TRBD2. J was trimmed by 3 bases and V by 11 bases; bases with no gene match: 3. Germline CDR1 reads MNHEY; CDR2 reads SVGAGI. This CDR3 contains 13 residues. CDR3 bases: TGTGCCTCAGGACTAGCGGGGACAGATACGCAGTATTTT. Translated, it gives CASGLAGTDTQYF.

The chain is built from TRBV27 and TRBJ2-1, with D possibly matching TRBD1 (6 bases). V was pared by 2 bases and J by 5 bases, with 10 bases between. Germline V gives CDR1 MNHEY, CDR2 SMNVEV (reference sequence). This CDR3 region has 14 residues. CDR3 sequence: CASSLLQGDNEQFF. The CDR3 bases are TGTGCCAGCAGTTTACTACAGGGAGACAATGAGCAGTTCTTC.

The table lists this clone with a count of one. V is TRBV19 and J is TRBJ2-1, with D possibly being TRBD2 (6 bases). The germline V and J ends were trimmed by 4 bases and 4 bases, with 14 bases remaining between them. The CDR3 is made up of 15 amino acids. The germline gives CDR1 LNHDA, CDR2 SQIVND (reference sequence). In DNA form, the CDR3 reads TGTGCCAGTAGTAGGGCGAGTGCGGGGTACAATGAGCAGTTCTTC. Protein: CASSRASAGYNEQFF.

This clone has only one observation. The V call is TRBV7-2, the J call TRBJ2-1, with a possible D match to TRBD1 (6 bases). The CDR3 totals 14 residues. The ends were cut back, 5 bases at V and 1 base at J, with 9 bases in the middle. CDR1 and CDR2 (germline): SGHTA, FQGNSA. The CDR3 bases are TGTGCCAGCAGCAGGACAGAATCCTACAATGAGCAGTTCTTC. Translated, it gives CASSRTESYNEQFF.

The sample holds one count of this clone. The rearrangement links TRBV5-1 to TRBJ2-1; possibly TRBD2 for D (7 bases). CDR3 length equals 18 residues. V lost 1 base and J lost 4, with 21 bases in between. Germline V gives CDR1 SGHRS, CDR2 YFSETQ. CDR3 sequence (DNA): TGCGCCAGCAGCTTGCCGGGTGGGGGGGCCCGACTGTACAATGAGCAGTTCTTC. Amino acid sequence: CASSLPGGGARLYNEQFF.

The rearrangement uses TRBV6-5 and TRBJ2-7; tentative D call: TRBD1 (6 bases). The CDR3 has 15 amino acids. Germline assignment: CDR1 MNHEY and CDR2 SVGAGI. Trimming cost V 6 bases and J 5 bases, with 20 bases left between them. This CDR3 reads CASRAGQFTVDEQYF. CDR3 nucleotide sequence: TGTGCCAGCAGGGCAGGACAGTTTACCGTAGACGAGCAGTACTTC.

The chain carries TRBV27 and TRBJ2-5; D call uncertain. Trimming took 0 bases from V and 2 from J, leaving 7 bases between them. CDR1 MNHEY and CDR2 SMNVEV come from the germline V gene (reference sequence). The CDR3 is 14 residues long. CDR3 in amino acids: CASSLSPGQETQYF. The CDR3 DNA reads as TGTGCCAGCAGTTTATCACCCGGGCAAGAGACCCAGTACTTC.

CDR3 residues: CASSRGGPSYEQYF. The CDR3 coding sequence is TGTGCCAGCAGTAGGGGGGGTCCTTCCTACGAGCAGTACTTC. The chain employs TRBV6-5 and TRBJ2-7, with D possibly matching TRBD2 (7 bases). The V end lost 5 bases, the J end lost 1 base, and 12 bases lay between the germline ends. The CDR3 consists of 14 residues. Germline values: CDR1 MNHEY, CDR2 SVGAGI.

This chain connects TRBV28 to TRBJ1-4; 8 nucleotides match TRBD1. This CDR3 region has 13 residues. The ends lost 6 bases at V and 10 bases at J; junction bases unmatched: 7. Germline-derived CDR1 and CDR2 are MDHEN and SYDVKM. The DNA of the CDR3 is TGTGCCAGCAGGGCAGGGGGCTTCCGAAAACTGTTTTTT. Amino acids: CASRAGGFRKLFF.

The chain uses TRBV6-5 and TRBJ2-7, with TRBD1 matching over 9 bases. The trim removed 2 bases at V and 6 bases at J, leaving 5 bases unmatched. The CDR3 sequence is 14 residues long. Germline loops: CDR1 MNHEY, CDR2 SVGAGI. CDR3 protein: CASSYAQGAREQYF. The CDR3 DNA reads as TGTGCCAGCAGTTACGCACAGGGGGCCCGCGAGCAGTACTTC.

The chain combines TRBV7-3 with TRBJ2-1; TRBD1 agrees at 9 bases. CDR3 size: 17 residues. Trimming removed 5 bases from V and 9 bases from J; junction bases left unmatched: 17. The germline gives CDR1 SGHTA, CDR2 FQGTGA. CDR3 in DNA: TGTGCCAGCAGCACATACCAGACGGGACAGGGAGAAGCTGAGCAGTTCTTC. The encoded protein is CASSTYQTGQGEAEQFF. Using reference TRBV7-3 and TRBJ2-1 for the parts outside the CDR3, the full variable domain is GAGVSQTPSNKVTEKGKYVELRCDPISGHTALYWYRQSLGQGPEFLIYFQGTGAADDSGLPNDRFFAVRPEGSVSTLKIQRTERGDSAVYLCASSTYQTGQGEAEQFFGPGTRLTVL.

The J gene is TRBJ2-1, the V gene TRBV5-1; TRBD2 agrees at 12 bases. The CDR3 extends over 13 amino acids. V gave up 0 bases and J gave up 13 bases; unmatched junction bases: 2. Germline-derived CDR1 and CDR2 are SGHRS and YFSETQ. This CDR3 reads CASSLGLAGDQFF. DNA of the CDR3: TGCGCCAGCAGCTTGGGACTAGCGGGAGACCAGTTCTTC. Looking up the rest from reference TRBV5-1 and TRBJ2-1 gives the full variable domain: KAGVTQTPRYLIKTRGQQVTLSCSPISGHRSVSWYQQTPGQGLQFLFEYFSETQRNKGNFPGRFSGRQFSNSRSEMNVSTLELGDSALYLCASSLGLAGDQFFGPGTRLTVL.

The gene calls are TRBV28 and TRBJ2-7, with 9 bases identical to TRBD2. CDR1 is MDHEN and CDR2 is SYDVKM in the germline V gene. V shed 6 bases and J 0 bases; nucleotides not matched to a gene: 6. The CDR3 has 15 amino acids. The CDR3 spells CASRRGLAVSYEQYF. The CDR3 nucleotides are TGTGCCAGCAGGCGGGGACTAGCAGTCTCCTACGAGCAGTACTTC.

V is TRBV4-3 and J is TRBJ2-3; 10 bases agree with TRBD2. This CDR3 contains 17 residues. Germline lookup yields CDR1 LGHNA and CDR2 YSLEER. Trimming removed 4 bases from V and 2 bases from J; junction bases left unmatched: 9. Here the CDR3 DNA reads TGCGCCAGCAGCCCAAATGGGCTAGCGGGGGCCACAGATACGCAGTATTTT. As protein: CASSPNGLAGATDTQYF.

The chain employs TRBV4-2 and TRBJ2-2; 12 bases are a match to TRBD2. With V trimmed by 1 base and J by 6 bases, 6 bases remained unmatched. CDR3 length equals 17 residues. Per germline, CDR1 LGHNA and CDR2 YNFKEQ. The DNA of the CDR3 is TGTGCCAGCAGCCAAGGACTAGCGGGAGAGGGTGCCGGGGAGCTGTTTTTT. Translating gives CASSQGLAGEGAGELFF.

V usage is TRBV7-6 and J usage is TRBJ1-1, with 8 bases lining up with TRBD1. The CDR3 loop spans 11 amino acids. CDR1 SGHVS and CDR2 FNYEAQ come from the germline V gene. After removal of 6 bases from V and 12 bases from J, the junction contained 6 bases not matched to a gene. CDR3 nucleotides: TGTGCCAGCAGTAACGGACAGGGAACTTTCTTT. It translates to CASSNGQGTFF.

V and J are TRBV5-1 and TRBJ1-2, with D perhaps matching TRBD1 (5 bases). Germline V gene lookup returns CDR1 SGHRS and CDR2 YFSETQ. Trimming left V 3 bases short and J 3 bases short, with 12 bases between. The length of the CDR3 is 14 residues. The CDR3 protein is CASSSSGGDYGYTF. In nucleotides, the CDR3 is TGCGCCAGCAGCTCAAGCGGGGGTGACTATGGCTACACCTTC.

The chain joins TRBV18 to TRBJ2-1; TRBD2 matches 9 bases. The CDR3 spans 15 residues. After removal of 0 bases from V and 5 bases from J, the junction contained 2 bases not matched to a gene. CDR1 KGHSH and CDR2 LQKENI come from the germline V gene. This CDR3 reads CASSPPGLANNEQFF. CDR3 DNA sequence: TGTGCCAGCTCACCACCGGGACTAGCTAACAATGAGCAGTTCTTC.

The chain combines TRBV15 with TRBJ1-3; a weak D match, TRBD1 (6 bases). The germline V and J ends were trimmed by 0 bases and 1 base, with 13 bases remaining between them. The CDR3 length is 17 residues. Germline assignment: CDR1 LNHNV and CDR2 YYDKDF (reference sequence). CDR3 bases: TGTGCCACCAGCAGAGATTACGGCAGGGGTTCTGGAAACACCATATATTTT. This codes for CATSRDYGRGSGNTIYF.

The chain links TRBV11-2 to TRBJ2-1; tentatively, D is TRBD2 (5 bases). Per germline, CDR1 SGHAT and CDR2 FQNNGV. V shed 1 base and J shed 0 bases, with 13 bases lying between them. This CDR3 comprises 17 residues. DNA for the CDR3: TGTGCCAGCAGCTTAGGATCAGAGCGGAGCTCCTACAATGAGCAGTTCTTC. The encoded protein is CASSLGSERSSYNEQFF.